This T cell receptor (beta chain) was profiled in a study of blood T cell repertoires in COVID-19 (dated by TCRdb to the early 2020s). For the study in its entirety: Collaborator samples came from the United States, Italy and Spain and covered acute and convalescent phases of COVID-19. The prospective study material was composed of cDNA or gDNA derived from T cells, B-cell-depleted T cells, or PBMCs. The dataset comprised deeply sampled blood TCRbeta repertoires from subjects exposed to, actively infected with, or recovered from COVID-19. The repertoires were made available in a free public database intended to serve as a resource for research on the immune response to SARS-CoV-2. Samples came from the ongoing ImmuneRACE study (first 160 participants) plus 1,254 subjects from 6 global collaborators. Sample metadata almost always included a de-identified subject ID, COVID-19 status, age in years and sex. Where available, HLA class I and class II types were obtained from metadata supplied by the sample provider rather than from assay-based typing.

This clone was detected only once. Its antigen is unknown. Per-nucleotide qualities are absent, and no much larger clonotype sits a single base away. V is trimmed back by 3 bases and J by 9 bases, and the junction contains 13 bases that no gene match accounts for. CDR1 MGHRA and CDR2 YSYEKL were looked up in the germline V gene. Inclusive of the bounding cysteine and phenylalanine, the CDR3 is 16 residues long. Only the CDR3 DNA stays, 48 bases, in frame from base 1. TCRbeta CDR3 regions were amplified from genomic DNA by means of the immunoSEQ Assay, a bias-controlled multiplex PCR. From the authors' description of their analysis: Within the assay, amplification of reference gene primers was used to estimate how many nucleated cells each sample contained. To quantify the absolute abundance of each unique TCRbeta CDR3 rearrangement, sequence reads were collapsed and filtered. For each sample, productive Simpson clonality was calculated by taking the square root of Simpson's diversity index across productive rearrangements. As stored in TCRdb, this immuneACCESS dataset retains in-frame rearrangements with V and J assigned. A fraction of the clones does not appear; measured against another copy, unresolved V genes explain less than half of the discrepancy, and the remainder lacks a known reason. The V and J calls and clone size are taken from that table; D and trimming were inferred from the DNA. The sample table records 15,000 to 20,000 clones; approximately 91% of these occur just once. The biggest ten clones account for around 8.9% of the sample.

General study outcomes and caveats: How much clinical and demographic metadata was included differed by source and by participant, and the metadata was provided uncurated.

Whole blood was collected in K2EDTA tubes by collaborating institutions according to the institutions' own protocols. For TCRbeta analysis, collaborator samples were shipped as frozen whole blood, as isolated PBMCs, or as DNA extracted from either sample type. This clonotype was sampled from a man aged 35 to 55 with active COVID-19. Sequences were obtained from peripheral blood. Recombination joined TRBV4-1 with TRBJ2-1; 8 central bases correspond to TRBD1. The CDR3 protein is CASSQKTGDERGEQFF. The DNA reads TGCGCCAGCAGCCAGAAGACAGGGGATGAAAGGGGTGAGCAGTTCTTC.